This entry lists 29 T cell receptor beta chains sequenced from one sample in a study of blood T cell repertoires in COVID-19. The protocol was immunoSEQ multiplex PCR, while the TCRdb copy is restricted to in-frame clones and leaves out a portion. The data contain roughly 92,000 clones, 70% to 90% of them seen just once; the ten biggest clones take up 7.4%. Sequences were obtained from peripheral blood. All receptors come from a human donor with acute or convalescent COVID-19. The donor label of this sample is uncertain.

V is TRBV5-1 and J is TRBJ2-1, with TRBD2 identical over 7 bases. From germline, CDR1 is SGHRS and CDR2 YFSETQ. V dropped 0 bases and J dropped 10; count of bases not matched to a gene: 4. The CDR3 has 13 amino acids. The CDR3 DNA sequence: TGCGCCAGCAGCTTGGCCGGGGAGGGAGAGCAGTTCTTC. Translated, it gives CASSLAGEGEQFF.

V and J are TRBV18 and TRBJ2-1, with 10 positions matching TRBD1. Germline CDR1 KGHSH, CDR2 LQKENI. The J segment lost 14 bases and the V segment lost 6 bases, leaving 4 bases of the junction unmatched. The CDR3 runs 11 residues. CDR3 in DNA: TGTGCCAGCTCTTCCGGGACAGGGGAGTTCTTC. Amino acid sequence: CASSSGTGEFF. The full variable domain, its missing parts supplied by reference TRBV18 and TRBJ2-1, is NAGVMQNPRHLVRRRGQEARLRCSPMKGHSHVYWYRQLPEEGLKFMVYLQKENIIDESGMPKERFSAEFPKEGPSILRIQQVVRGDSAAYFCASSSGTGEFFGPGTRLTVL.

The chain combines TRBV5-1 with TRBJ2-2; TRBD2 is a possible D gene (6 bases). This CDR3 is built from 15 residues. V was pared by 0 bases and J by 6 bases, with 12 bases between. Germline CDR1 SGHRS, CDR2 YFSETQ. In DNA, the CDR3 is TGCGCCAGCAGCTTGGTGGGGAGGAGTGCCGGGGAGCTGTTTTTT. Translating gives CASSLVGRSAGELFF.

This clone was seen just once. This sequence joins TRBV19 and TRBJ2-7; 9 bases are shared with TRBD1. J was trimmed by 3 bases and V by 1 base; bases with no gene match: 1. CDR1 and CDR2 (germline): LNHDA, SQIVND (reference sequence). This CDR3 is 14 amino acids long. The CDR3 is CASSIGQGVYEQYF. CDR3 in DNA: TGTGCCAGTAGTATAGGACAGGGGGTCTACGAGCAGTACTTC.

Here the CDR3 reads CASGGQVSNYGYTF. Here the CDR3 DNA reads TGTGCCAGCGGGGGACAGGTTTCTAACTATGGCTACACCTTC. This chain joins TRBV3-1 (or the pseudogene TRBV3-2) and TRBJ1-2; 8 bases fit TRBD1. Germline CDR1 is LGHDT and CDR2 is YNNKEL (reference sequence). The V gene end was trimmed by 8 bases and the J gene end by 0 bases; junction bases not matched to a gene: 5. The CDR3 is 14 residues long.

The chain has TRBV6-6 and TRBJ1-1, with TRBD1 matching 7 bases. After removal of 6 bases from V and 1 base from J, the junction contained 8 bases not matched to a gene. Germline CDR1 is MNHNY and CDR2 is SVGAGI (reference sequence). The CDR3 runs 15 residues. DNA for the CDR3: TGTGCCAGCAGCCTTCGACAGGGCTCGAACACTGAAGCTTTCTTT. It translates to CASSLRQGSNTEAFF.

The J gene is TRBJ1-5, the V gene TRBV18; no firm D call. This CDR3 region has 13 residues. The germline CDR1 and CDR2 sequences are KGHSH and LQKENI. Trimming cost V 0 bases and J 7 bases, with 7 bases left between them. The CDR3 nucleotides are TGTGCCAGCTCACCACCCCCGGGACAGCCCCAGCATTTT. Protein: CASSPPPGQPQHF.

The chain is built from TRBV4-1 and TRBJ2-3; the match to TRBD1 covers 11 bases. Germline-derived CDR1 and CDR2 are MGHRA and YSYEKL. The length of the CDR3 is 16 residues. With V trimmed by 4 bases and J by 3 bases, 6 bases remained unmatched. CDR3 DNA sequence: TGCGCCAGCAGCCCCGGGACAGGGGGTCTTACAGATACGCAGTATTTT. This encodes CASSPGTGGLTDTQYF.

For the CDR3, the DNA is TGTGCCAGTAGTATTGGGACAGGGGGCTTTGAGACCCAGTACTTC. It yields the protein CASSIGTGGFETQYF. The chain combines TRBV19 with TRBJ2-5; 12 positions match TRBD1. The V gene end was trimmed by 3 bases and the J gene end by 5 bases; junction bases not matched to a gene: 4. CDR1 is LNHDA, CDR2 SQIVND, per germline (reference sequence). CDR3 length equals 15 residues.

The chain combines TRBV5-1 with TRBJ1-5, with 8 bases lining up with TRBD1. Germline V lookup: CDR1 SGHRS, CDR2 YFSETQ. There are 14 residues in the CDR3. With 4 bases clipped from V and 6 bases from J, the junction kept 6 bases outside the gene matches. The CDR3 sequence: CASSLGTGRQPQHF. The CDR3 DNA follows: TGCGCCAGCAGCCTTGGGACAGGTCGTCAGCCCCAGCATTTT.

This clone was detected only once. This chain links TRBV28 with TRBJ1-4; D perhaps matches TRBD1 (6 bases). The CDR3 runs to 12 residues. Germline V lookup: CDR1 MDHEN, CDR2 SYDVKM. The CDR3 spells CASVTGNEKLFF. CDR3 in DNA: TGTGCGAGTGTAACAGGGAATGAAAAACTGTTTTTT.

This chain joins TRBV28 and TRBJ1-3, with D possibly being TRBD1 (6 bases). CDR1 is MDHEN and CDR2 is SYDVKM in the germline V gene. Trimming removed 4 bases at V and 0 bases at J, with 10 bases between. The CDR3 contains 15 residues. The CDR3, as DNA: TGTGCCAGCAGTTCCCCCAGGGGCTCTGGAAACACCATATATTTT. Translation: CASSSPRGSGNTIYF.

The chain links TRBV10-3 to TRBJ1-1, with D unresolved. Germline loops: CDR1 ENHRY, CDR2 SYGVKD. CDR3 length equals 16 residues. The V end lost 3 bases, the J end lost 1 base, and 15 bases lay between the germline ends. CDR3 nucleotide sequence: TGTGCCATCAGTGAACCCCGGGAAGGGAAGAACACTGAAGCTTTCTTT. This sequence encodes CAISEPREGKNTEAFF.

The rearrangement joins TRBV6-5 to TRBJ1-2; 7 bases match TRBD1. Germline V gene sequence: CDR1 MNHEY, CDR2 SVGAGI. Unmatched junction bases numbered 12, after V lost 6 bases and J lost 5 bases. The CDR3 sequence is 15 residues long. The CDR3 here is CASSPARGTVYGYTF. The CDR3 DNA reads TGTGCCAGCAGCCCCGCGAGGGGGACAGTTTATGGCTACACCTTC.

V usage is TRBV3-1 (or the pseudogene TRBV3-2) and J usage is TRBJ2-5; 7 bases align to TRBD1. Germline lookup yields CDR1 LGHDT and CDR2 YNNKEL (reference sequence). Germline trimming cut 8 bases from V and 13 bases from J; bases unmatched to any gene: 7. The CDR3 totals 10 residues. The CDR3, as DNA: TGTGCCAGCGGGGCCCGGGACAGGTACTTC. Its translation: CASGARDRYF.

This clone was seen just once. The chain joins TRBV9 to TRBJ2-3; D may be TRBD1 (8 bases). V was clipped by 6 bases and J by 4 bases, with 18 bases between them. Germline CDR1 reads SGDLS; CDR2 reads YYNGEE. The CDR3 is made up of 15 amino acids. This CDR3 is CASTSRQGRADTQYF. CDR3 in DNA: TGTGCCAGCACCTCCCGACAGGGGAGGGCAGATACGCAGTATTTT.

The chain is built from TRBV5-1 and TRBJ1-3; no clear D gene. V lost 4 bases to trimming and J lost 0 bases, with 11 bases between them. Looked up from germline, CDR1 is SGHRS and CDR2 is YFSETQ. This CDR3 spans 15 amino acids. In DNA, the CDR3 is TGCGCCAGCAGCCACAGCCTTACCTCTGGAAACACCATATATTTT. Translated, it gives CASSHSLTSGNTIYF.

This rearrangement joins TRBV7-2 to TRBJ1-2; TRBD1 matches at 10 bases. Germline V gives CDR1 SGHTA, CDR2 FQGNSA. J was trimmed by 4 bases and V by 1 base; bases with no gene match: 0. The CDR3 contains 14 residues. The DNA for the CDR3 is TGTGCCAGCAGCTTAGGGGACAGGGGCTATGGCTACACCTTC. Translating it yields CASSLGDRGYGYTF. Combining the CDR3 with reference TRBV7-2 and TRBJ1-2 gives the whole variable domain GAGVSQSPSNKVTEKGKDVELRCDPISGHTALYWYRQSLGQGLEFLIYFQGNSAPDKSGLPSDRFSAERTGGSVSTLTIQRTQQEDSAVYLCASSLGDRGYGYTFGSGTRLTVV.

This CDR3 is CSVGQGRNEQFF. Written as DNA, the CDR3 is TGCAGCGTTGGACAGGGGAGGAATGAGCAGTTCTTC. The V gene is TRBV29-1, the J gene TRBJ2-1, with 8 positions matching TRBD1. V lost 4 bases to trimming and J lost 7 bases; unmatched junction nucleotides: 3. Germline lookup yields CDR1 SQVTM and CDR2 ANQGSEA. CDR3 length: 12 residues.

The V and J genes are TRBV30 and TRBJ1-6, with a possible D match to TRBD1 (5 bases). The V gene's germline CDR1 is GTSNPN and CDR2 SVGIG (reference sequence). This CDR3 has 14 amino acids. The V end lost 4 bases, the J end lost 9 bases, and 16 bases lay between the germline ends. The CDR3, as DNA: TGTGCCTGGACCCCAGCAGGGTTCAGTTCACCCCTCCACTTT. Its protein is CAWTPAGFSSPLHF.

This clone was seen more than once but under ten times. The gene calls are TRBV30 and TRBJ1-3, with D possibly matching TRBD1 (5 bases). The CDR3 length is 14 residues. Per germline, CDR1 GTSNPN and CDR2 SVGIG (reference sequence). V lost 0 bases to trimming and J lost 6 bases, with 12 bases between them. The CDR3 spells CAWSVPQGANTIYF. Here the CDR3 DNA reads TGTGCCTGGAGTGTACCCCAGGGCGCAAACACCATATATTTT.

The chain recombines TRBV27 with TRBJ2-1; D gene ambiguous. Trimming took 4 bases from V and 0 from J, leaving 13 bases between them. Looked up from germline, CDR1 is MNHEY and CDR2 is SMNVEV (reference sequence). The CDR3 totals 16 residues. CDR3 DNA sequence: TGTGCCAGCAGTTGGTCGATGGCGGTCTCCTACAATGAGCAGTTCTTC. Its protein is CASSWSMAVSYNEQFF.

The CDR3 nucleotides are TGTGCCAGCAGCTTGGTGGCAGGCGAAGAAAAACTGTTTTTT. Translated: CASSLVAGEEKLFF. This sequence joins TRBV7-8 and TRBJ1-4; D is unclear. Looked up from germline, CDR1 is SGHVS and CDR2 is FQNEAQ. The CDR3 sequence is 14 residues long. V lost 3 bases and J lost 8, with 13 bases in between.

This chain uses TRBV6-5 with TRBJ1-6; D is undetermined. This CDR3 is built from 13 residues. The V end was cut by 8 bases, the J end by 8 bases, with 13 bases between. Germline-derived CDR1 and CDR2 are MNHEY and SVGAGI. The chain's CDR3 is CASLTTGDSPLHF. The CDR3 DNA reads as TGTGCCAGCCTAACTACCGGGGATTCACCCCTCCACTTT.

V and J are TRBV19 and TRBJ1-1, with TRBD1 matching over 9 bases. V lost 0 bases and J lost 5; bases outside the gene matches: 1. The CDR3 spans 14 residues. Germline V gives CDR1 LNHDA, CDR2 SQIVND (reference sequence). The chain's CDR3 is CASSIDGQGTEAFF. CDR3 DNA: TGTGCCAGTAGTATAGATGGACAGGGGACTGAAGCTTTCTTT.

CDR3 region: CASSLRTGGTNTEAFF. As DNA, the CDR3 is TGTGCCAGCTCACTCAGGACAGGGGGAACGAACACTGAAGCTTTCTTT. The rearrangement links TRBV18 to TRBJ1-1; 10 bases align to TRBD1. Trimming removed 4 bases from V and 1 base from J; junction bases left unmatched: 6. CDR1 is KGHSH, CDR2 LQKENI, per germline. This CDR3 comprises 16 residues.

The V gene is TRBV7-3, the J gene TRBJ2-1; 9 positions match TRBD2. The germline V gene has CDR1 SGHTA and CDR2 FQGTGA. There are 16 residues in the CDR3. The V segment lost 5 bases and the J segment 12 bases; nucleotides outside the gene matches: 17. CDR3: CASSPLGAGGQVGQFF. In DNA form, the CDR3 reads TGTGCCAGCAGCCCTCTGGGTGCGGGGGGGCAAGTGGGGCAGTTCTTC.

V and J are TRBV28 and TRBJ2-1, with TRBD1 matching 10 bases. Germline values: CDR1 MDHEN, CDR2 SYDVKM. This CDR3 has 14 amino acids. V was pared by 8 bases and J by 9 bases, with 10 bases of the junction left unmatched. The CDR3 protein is CASGGGQGHGEQFF. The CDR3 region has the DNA TGTGCCAGCGGGGGGGGACAGGGGCATGGTGAGCAGTTCTTC.

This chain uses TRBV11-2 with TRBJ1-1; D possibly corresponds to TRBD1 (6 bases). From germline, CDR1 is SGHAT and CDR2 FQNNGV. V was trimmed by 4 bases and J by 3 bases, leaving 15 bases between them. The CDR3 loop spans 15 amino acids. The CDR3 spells CASSSERGGHTEAFF. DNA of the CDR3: TGTGCCAGCAGCTCCGAGAGGGGGGGACACACTGAAGCTTTCTTT.